Listed here are 11 T cell receptor beta chains from one sample, sequenced in a study of T-cell memory formation after mild COVID-19. MiXCR, run by TCRdb on the 5' RACE reads, gives a single entry per CDR3 protein. The sample yields 190,000 or so distinct CDR3 sequences, 27% seen once. Source material: PBMCs or a T cell subset sorted from them (not recorded which). These receptors all stem from an adult woman who had mild COVID-19 (a few samples of this study predate the infection). Cell type and time point are not known.

This clonotype was detected a few times. CDR3 bases: TGTGCCAGCAGCCAAGTGCTAGCGGGAGGGGACGAGCAGTACTTC. This sequence encodes CASSQVLAGGDEQYF. V usage is TRBV3-1 and J usage is TRBJ2-7; 12 bases align to TRBD2. The CDR3 is made up of 15 amino acids. J was trimmed by 5 bases and V by 1 base; bases with no gene match: 3. The germline V gene encodes CDR1 LGHDT and CDR2 YNNKEL (reference sequence).

This clonotype came up many times. This sequence joins TRBV7-8 and TRBJ2-7; TRBD2 matches 8 bases. The CDR3 sequence is 15 residues long. Germline V gene lookup returns CDR1 SGHVS and CDR2 FQNEAQ. V shed 5 bases, J shed 0 bases, and the junction held 6 bases outside the gene matches. The CDR3 region has the DNA TGTGCCAGCAGCCCTTTAGCGGGGAGCTCCTACGAGCAGTACTTC. Translated: CASSPLAGSSYEQYF.

This clonotype appeared many times. This chain connects TRBV4-1 to TRBJ2-5; a possible D gene is TRBD1 (5 bases). The CDR3 totals 13 residues. The ends were cut back, 4 bases at V and 4 bases at J, with 10 bases in the middle. CDR1 and CDR2 (germline): MGHRA, YSYEKL. CDR3 loop: CASSLGRGETQYF. The CDR3, as DNA: TGCGCCAGCAGCCTGGGAAGGGGAGAGACCCAGTACTTC.

V is TRBV3-1 and J is TRBJ2-3; D is possibly TRBD1 (5 bases). CDR1 and CDR2 (germline): LGHDT, YNNKEL (reference sequence). With 3 bases removed from V and 2 bases from J, the gap between germline ends came to 18 bases. The CDR3 consists of 17 residues. CDR3 residues: CASSQNSLDTHTDTQYF. CDR3 nucleotide sequence: TGTGCCAGCAGCCAGAACTCCCTGGACACTCACACAGATACGCAGTATTTT.

The chain couples TRBV5-6 to TRBJ2-7; tentatively, D is TRBD2 (6 bases). V lost 3 bases and J 3 bases, leaving 10 bases between the germline ends. This CDR3 comprises 13 residues. CDR1 is SGHDT, CDR2 YYEEEE, per germline. CDR3 region: CASSWGGNYEQYF. CDR3 bases: TGTGCCAGCAGCTGGGGAGGCAACTACGAGCAGTACTTC. Full variable domain (remainder filled in from reference TRBV5-6 and TRBJ2-7): DAGVTQSPTHLIKTRGQQVTLRCSPKSGHDTVSWYQQALGQGPQFIFQYYEEEERQRGNFPDRFSGHQFPNYSSELNVNALLLGDSALYLCASSWGGNYEQYFGPGTRLTVT.

This clonotype has more than one count but fewer than ten. The chain employs TRBV4-2 and TRBJ2-3, with D possibly TRBD2 on 6 matching bases. The germline V gene has CDR1 LGHNA and CDR2 YNFKEQ. CDR3 size: 15 residues. The V and J ends lost 3 bases and 3 bases respectively, with 13 bases between them. CDR3 nucleotide sequence: TGTGCCAGCAGCCATTGGGGAGGCCGGACAGATACGCAGTATTTT. Encoded protein: CASSHWGGRTDTQYF.

The chain joins TRBV12-3 or TRBV12-4 to TRBJ1-1; D not certain. The germline V and J ends were trimmed by 2 bases and 2 bases, with 6 bases remaining between them. CDR3 length equals 13 residues. The CDR3 DNA reads TGTGCCAGCAGTTTATCAGATAACACTGAAGCTTTCTTT. Translated, it gives CASSLSDNTEAFF.

This chain links TRBV5-1 with TRBJ1-3, with a weak D call TRBD1 (5 bases). Germline CDR1 and CDR2: SGHRS and YFSETQ. The germline V and J ends were trimmed by 0 bases and 1 base, with 11 bases remaining between them. The length of the CDR3 is 16 residues. Written as DNA, the CDR3 is TGCGCCAGCAGCTTGGCCCATGGGGGTTCTGGAAACACCATATATTTT. Residues: CASSLAHGGSGNTIYF.

The V gene is TRBV12-3 or TRBV12-4, the J gene TRBJ2-1, with 8 bases lining up with TRBD1. V lost 5 bases and J lost 1; bases outside the gene matches: 4. The CDR3 is 15 residues long. CDR3 bases: TGTGCCAGCAGTGACGGACAGGGATCCTACAATGAGCAGTTCTTC. As protein: CASSDGQGSYNEQFF.

The V call is TRBV7-6, the J call TRBJ2-3; 16 bases match TRBD2. V trimming: 5 bases; J trimming: 1 base; junction bases outside the gene matches: 12. This CDR3 is built from 20 residues. The germline CDR1 and CDR2 sequences are SGHVS and FNYEAQ. CDR3 residues: CASSIGTSGRAKLGTDTQYF. The CDR3 coding sequence is TGTGCCAGCAGCATAGGGACTAGCGGGAGGGCCAAGTTGGGCACAGATACGCAGTATTTT.

V is TRBV20-1 and J is TRBJ2-2, with no clear D. This CDR3 region has 15 residues. Trimming removed 6 bases at V and 4 bases at J, with 18 bases between. Germline V gene data show CDR1 as DFQATT and CDR2 as SNEGSKA (reference sequence). This chain's CDR3 is CSAEGRAYGTGELFF. CDR3 DNA: TGCAGTGCAGAAGGAAGAGCGTACGGCACCGGGGAGCTGTTTTTT.